A single sample is the source of the 23 T cell receptor beta chains below, sequenced in a study of blood T cell repertoires in COVID-19. Assay used: immunoSEQ multiplex PCR; TCRdb lists only in-frame clones, some missing. The sample lists some 180,000 clones, roughly 80% occurring once. Input material: PBMCs or T cells enriched from blood (not recorded which). These receptors were obtained from a man in his 60s who had been exposed to COVID-19.

V and J are TRBV19 and TRBJ2-1, with TRBD2 matching 11 bases. Germline loops: CDR1 LNHDA, CDR2 SQIVND (reference sequence). This CDR3 has 17 residues. J was trimmed by 4 bases and V by 3 bases; bases with no gene match: 8. CDR3 bases: TGTGCCAGTAGTATTCAACTAGCGGGAGCTTTGTACAATGAGCAGTTCTTC. Its protein is CASSIQLAGALYNEQFF. Based on the CDR3 plus reference TRBV19 and TRBJ2-1, the full variable domain is DGGITQSPKYLFRKEGQNVTLSCEQNLNHDAMYWYRQDPGQGLRLIYYSQIVNDFQKGDIAEGYSVSREKKESFPLTVTSAQKNPTAFYLCASSIQLAGALYNEQFFGPGTRLTVL.

V gene TRBV7-3 combines with J gene TRBJ2-5, with a tentative D call TRBD2 (5 bases). The CDR3 is 13 amino acids. Looked up from germline, CDR1 is SGHTA and CDR2 is FQGTGA. V gave up 4 bases and J gave up 4 bases, with 10 bases separating them. The CDR3 protein is CASSSDWGETQYF. CDR3 in DNA: TGTGCCAGCAGCTCGGACTGGGGAGAGACCCAGTACTTC.

This chain connects TRBV11-1 to TRBJ2-7; TRBD1 might be the D (5 bases). CDR3 length: 14 amino acids. Trimming shortened V by 5 bases and J by 4 bases, and 15 bases separated the two germline ends. The germline gives CDR1 SGHAT, CDR2 FQDESV (reference sequence). Written as DNA, the CDR3 is TGTGCCAGCAGCAGCGCAACGCCAGGGTACGAGCAGTACTTC. Its translation is CASSSATPGYEQYF.

This chain links TRBV29-1 with TRBJ1-3; no clear D gene. This CDR3 contains 14 residues. Trimming removed 4 bases at V and 0 bases at J, with 10 bases between. CDR1 SQVTM and CDR2 ANQGSEA come from the germline V gene. CDR3 sequence: CSVGPTLSGNTIYF. CDR3 nucleotide sequence: TGCAGCGTTGGCCCGACACTCTCTGGAAACACCATATATTTT. Combining the CDR3 with reference TRBV29-1 and TRBJ1-3 gives the whole variable domain SAVISQKPSRDICQRGTSLTIQCQVDSQVTMMFWYRQQPGQSLTLIATANQGSEATYESGFVIDKFPISRPNLTFSTLTVSNMSPEDSSIYLCSVGPTLSGNTIYFGEGSWLTVV.

The chain joins TRBV7-8 to TRBJ2-7; unclear D gene. Trimming took off 5 bases at V and 5 bases at J, with 10 bases between the two ends. The CDR3 spans 12 residues. The germline gives CDR1 SGHVS, CDR2 FQNEAQ. The CDR3 region is CASSPGIDEQYF. As DNA, the CDR3 is TGTGCCAGCAGCCCAGGAATCGACGAGCAGTACTTC.

The chain recombines TRBV6-1 with TRBJ2-7; D possibly corresponds to TRBD1 (6 bases). V lost 2 bases, J lost 6 bases, and 11 bases lay in between. The CDR3 runs 13 residues. The V gene's germline CDR1 is MNHNS and CDR2 SASEGT. The CDR3 is CASSERGFGEQYF. The CDR3 nucleotides are TGTGCCAGCAGTGAAAGGGGGTTTGGCGAGCAGTACTTC.

The chain links TRBV24-1 to TRBJ1-4; 9 nucleotides align to TRBD1. This CDR3 is built from 16 residues. In germline, CDR1 is KGHDR, CDR2 SFDVKD. V lost 3 bases to trimming and J lost 5 bases; unmatched junction nucleotides: 6. The CDR3 reads CATSDASTGGNEKLFF. CDR3 sequence (DNA): TGTGCCACCAGTGATGCGTCGACAGGGGGGAATGAAAAACTGTTTTTT.

This chain links TRBV18 with TRBJ1-2; 7 bases are a match to TRBD1. Trimming at V came to 3 bases and at J to 6 bases, leaving 4 bases not matched to a gene. The CDR3 contains 13 residues. Germline V CDR1 and CDR2: KGHSH, LQKENI. Written as DNA, the CDR3 is TGTGCCAGCTCACCCAAGACAGGGAATGGCTACACCTTC. This gives the protein CASSPKTGNGYTF.

This chain joins TRBV6-6 and TRBJ2-1, with D maybe TRBD2 (5 bases). Trimming took off 6 bases at V and 0 bases at J, with 15 bases between the two ends. CDR1 and CDR2 (germline): MNHNY, SVGAGI (reference sequence). The CDR3 totals 16 residues. The CDR3 nucleotides are TGTGCCAGCAGACGTACCGGGGTTAGCTCCTACAATGAGCAGTTCTTC. It is translated as CASRRTGVSSYNEQFF.

The V call is TRBV7-2, the J call TRBJ1-6; D may be TRBD1 (6 bases). The CDR3 extends over 17 amino acids. V lost 2 bases, J lost 7 bases, and 18 bases lay in between. Germline lookup yields CDR1 SGHTA and CDR2 FQGNSA. CDR3 loop: CASSLYWNRVGNSPLHF. CDR3 coding DNA: TGTGCCAGCAGCTTATACTGGAACAGGGTCGGGAATTCACCCCTCCACTTT.

This clone was detected ten times or more. This rearrangement joins TRBV2 to TRBJ2-7; 10 bases fit TRBD2. V trimming: 6 bases; J trimming: 6 bases; junction bases outside the gene matches: 8. The CDR3 has 14 amino acids. The V gene's germline CDR1 is SNHLY and CDR2 FYNNEI. The DNA of the CDR3 is TGTGCCAGCAGGGAGGGTCTAGCGGGAGTCGAGCAGTACTTC. This encodes CASREGLAGVEQYF.

The J gene is TRBJ2-7, the V gene TRBV6-5; 9 bases line up with TRBD2. CDR3 length equals 15 residues. Per germline, CDR1 MNHEY and CDR2 SVGAGI. V lost 0 bases to trimming and J lost 2 bases; unmatched junction nucleotides: 2. In DNA, the CDR3 is TGTGCCAGCAGTTACTCTCGCGGGGGGGCCTACGAGCAGTACTTC. It translates to CASSYSRGGAYEQYF.

The chain recombines TRBV5-1 with TRBJ1-1, with D unresolved. The V end lost 4 bases, the J end lost 6 bases, and 16 bases lay between the germline ends. Per germline, CDR1 SGHRS and CDR2 YFSETQ. This CDR3 region has 14 residues. The CDR3 loop reads CASSRRNGAAEAFF. CDR3 bases: TGCGCCAGCAGCCGCCGGAATGGCGCGGCTGAAGCTTTCTTT. The full variable domain, completed using reference TRBV5-1 and TRBJ1-1, is KAGVTQTPRYLIKTRGQQVTLSCSPISGHRSVSWYQQTPGQGLQFLFEYFSETQRNKGNFPGRFSGRQFSNSRSEMNVSTLELGDSALYLCASSRRNGAAEAFFGQGTRLTVV.

CDR3 bases: TGTGCCAGTAGTGAGGGGAGGGACTATGGCTACACCTTC. It encodes CASSEGRDYGYTF. V gene TRBV19 combines with J gene TRBJ1-2; D may be TRBD1 (5 bases). V was shortened by 5 bases and J by 3 bases, with 10 bases between the two germline ends. This CDR3 comprises 13 residues. Germline V gives CDR1 LNHDA, CDR2 SQIVND (reference sequence).

The rearrangement links TRBV6-5 to TRBJ1-5, with unresolved D. Germline lookup yields CDR1 MNHEY and CDR2 SVGAGI. V lost 7 bases to trimming and J lost 1 base, with 14 bases between them. CDR3 length: 15 amino acids. CDR3 in DNA: TGTGCCAGCATCCCTGCAAGCTGGAGCAATCAGCCCCAGCATTTT. It translates to CASIPASWSNQPQHF.

V is TRBV4-1 and J is TRBJ2-7; 7 positions match TRBD1. Germline CDR1 is MGHRA and CDR2 is YSYEKL. The CDR3 spans 16 residues. The V segment lost 3 bases and the J segment 6 bases; nucleotides outside the gene matches: 14. The CDR3 DNA reads as TGCGCCAGCAGCCATCGGTTCGACAGGGTTCCCTTCGAGCAGTACTTC. This translates into CASSHRFDRVPFEQYF.

The chain has TRBV14 and TRBJ2-7; the match to TRBD2 covers 13 bases. Per the germline V gene, CDR1 is SGHDN and CDR2 is FVKESK. CDR3 length: 18 residues. V gave up 4 bases and J gave up 4 bases; unmatched junction bases: 13. DNA of the CDR3: TGTGCCAGCAGCCCCTACGGACTAGCGGGAGAGATCGGGTACGAGCAGTACTTC. Its protein is CASSPYGLAGEIGYEQYF.

This chain connects TRBV9 to TRBJ1-6; D is possibly TRBD1 (5 bases). The CDR3 is made up of 17 amino acids. The V and J ends lost 4 bases and 5 bases respectively, with 19 bases between them. CDR1 is SGDLS and CDR2 is YYNGEE in the germline V gene. The CDR3 protein is CASSPIGAGVNNSPLHF. The CDR3 nucleotides are TGTGCCAGCAGCCCAATTGGCGCGGGGGTCAATAATTCACCCCTCCACTTT.

J is TRBJ2-1 and V is TRBV12-3 or TRBV12-4; 12 bases agree with TRBD2. The CDR3 length is 12 residues. J lost 13 bases, V lost 7 bases, and 5 bases had no gene match. The CDR3 spells CASTPGLAGQFF. CDR3 sequence (DNA): TGTGCCAGCACCCCGGGACTAGCGGGTCAGTTCTTC.

This clone was counted a few times. The V gene is TRBV19, the J gene TRBJ1-5, with 7 bases matching TRBD1. This CDR3 is 18 amino acids long. The V gene's germline CDR1 is LNHDA and CDR2 SQIVND (reference sequence). The V gene end was trimmed by 6 bases and the J gene end by 5 bases; junction bases not matched to a gene: 19. CDR3 region: CASSKYRAGTGDDQPQHF. DNA for the CDR3: TGTGCCAGTAGCAAATATAGGGCGGGTACAGGGGACGATCAGCCCCAGCATTTT. The full variable domain, with the rest looked up from reference TRBV19 and TRBJ1-5, is DGGITQSPKYLFRKEGQNVTLSCEQNLNHDAMYWYRQDPGQGLRLIYYSQIVNDFQKGDIAEGYSVSREKKESFPLTVTSAQKNPTAFYLCASSKYRAGTGDDQPQHFGDGTRLSIL.

The chain employs TRBV9 and TRBJ2-2; D is undetermined. The CDR3 is 13 residues long. Germline assignment: CDR1 SGDLS and CDR2 YYNGEE. The V gene lost 3 bases and the J gene lost 5 bases, with 8 bases spanning the gap. CDR3 in amino acids: CASSERVTGELFF. CDR3 nucleotides: TGTGCCAGCAGCGAGAGAGTTACCGGGGAGCTGTTTTTT.

The genes are TRBV6-5 and TRBJ2-7; D remains ambiguous. Germline CDR1 is MNHEY and CDR2 is SVGAGI. Trimming left V 5 bases short and J 5 bases short, with 13 bases between. This CDR3 comprises 13 residues. In DNA form, the CDR3 reads TGTGCCAGCAGTCCAGGTGCAGTAAACGAGCAGTACTTC. The encoded protein is CASSPGAVNEQYF.

The chain joins TRBV13 to TRBJ1-5, with 12 nucleotides matching TRBD1. The CDR3 is 15 amino acids. The V gene's germline CDR1 is PRHDT and CDR2 FYEKMQ (reference sequence). V gave up 3 bases and J gave up 4 bases; unmatched junction bases: 1. DNA of the CDR3: TGTGCCAGCAGCTTGGGACAGGGGGCGAATCAGCCCCAGCATTTT. Protein sequence: CASSLGQGANQPQHF.